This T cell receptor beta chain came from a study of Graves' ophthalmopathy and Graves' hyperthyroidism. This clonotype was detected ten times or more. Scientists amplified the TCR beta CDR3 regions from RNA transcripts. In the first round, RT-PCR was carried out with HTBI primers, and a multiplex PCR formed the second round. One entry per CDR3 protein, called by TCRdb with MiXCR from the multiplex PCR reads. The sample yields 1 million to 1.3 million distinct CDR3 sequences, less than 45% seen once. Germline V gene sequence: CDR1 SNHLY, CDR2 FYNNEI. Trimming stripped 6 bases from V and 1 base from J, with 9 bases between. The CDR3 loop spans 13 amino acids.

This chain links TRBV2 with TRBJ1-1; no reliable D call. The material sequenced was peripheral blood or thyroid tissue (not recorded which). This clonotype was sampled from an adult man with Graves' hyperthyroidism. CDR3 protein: CASRRPENTEAFF. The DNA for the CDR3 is TGTGCCAGCAGGCGCCCGGAGAACACTGAAGCTTTCTTT.